The 5 T cell receptor beta chains below all came from one sample that was sequenced in a study of cytomegalovirus exposure and HLA in healthy donors. Vbeta (60) and Jbeta (13) primers were used in the PCR. This table comes from immunoSEQ multiplex PCR, and its TCRdb copy is limited to in-frame clones, with some not included. The sample records a few hundred thousand clones, 80% to 90% being singletons. The material sequenced was PBMCs. The source of these receptors is a woman under 30 in good health and CMV-seronegative.

The genes are TRBV6-5 and TRBJ1-6, with 9 nucleotides matching TRBD1. This CDR3 comprises 16 residues. Germline loops: CDR1 MNHEY, CDR2 SVGAGI. V lost 4 bases to trimming and J lost 8 bases; unmatched junction nucleotides: 9. CDR3 sequence: CASSWVGGTGHSPLHF. DNA of the CDR3: TGTGCCAGCAGTTGGGTCGGCGGGACAGGGCATTCACCCCTCCACTTT.

The J gene is TRBJ1-5, the V gene TRBV5-1, with 7 bases lining up with TRBD1. Germline values: CDR1 SGHRS, CDR2 YFSETQ. J was trimmed by 5 bases and V by 2 bases; bases with no gene match: 7. The CDR3 runs to 15 residues. The CDR3 loop reads CASSLGGKGDQPQHF. In nucleotides, the CDR3 is TGCGCCAGCAGCTTAGGGGGCAAGGGCGATCAGCCCCAGCATTTT.

The chain recombines TRBV27 with TRBJ2-2, with a tentative D call TRBD2 (5 bases). The CDR3 is 14 residues long. Trimming pared 6 bases from V and 0 bases from J, leaving 8 bases between. CDR1 and CDR2 (germline): MNHEY, SMNVEV (reference sequence). This chain's CDR3 is CASRVGTNTGELFF. The CDR3 nucleotides read TGTGCCAGCAGGGTCGGGACGAACACCGGGGAGCTGTTTTTT.

The CDR3: CASSLGGGIYGYTF. The DNA for the CDR3 is TGTGCCAGCAGCTTGGGAGGCGGGATTTATGGCTACACCTTC. The chain couples TRBV5-4 to TRBJ1-2; no clear D. Trimming removed 0 bases from V and 5 bases from J, with 11 bases in between. This CDR3 spans 14 amino acids. The germline gives CDR1 SGHNT, CDR2 YYREEE (reference sequence).

This clone was detected only once. The chain uses TRBV2 and TRBJ2-7, with D possibly being TRBD1 (5 bases). From germline, CDR1 is SNHLY and CDR2 FYNNEI. Trimming took off 6 bases at V and 7 bases at J, with 13 bases between the two ends. The CDR3 runs 12 residues. The CDR3, as DNA: TGTGCCAGCAGACAGGTGGTGGGTGAGCAGTACTTC. Its protein is CASRQVVGEQYF.